These 18 T cell receptor beta chains were sequenced from one sample in a study of CD4 T cell repertoires in COVID-19. Here immunoSEQ multiplex PCR was the method, and the copy in TCRdb shows in-frame clones only, minus some. The sample records some 80,000 clones, 83% being singletons. Sequencing was performed on CD4+ T cells from peripheral blood, taken after recovery from COVID-19. The source is a human donor who had COVID-19.

V gene TRBV6-6 combines with J gene TRBJ1-6; no clear D gene. The CDR3 is 14 residues long. The ends were cut back, 6 bases at V and 4 bases at J, with 10 bases in the middle. In germline, CDR1 is MNHNY, CDR2 SVGAGI (reference sequence). CDR3 loop: CASSLNGYNSPLHF. CDR3 in DNA: TGTGCCAGCAGCCTCAATGGTTATAATTCACCCCTCCACTTT.

V gene TRBV6-5 combines with J gene TRBJ2-1, with 8 bases matching TRBD1. Germline CDR1 reads MNHEY; CDR2 reads SVGAGI. The J segment lost 1 base and the V segment lost 6 bases, leaving 5 bases of the junction unmatched. The CDR3 loop spans 15 amino acids. CDR3 sequence reads: CASRKDRDSYNEQFF. The CDR3 DNA is TGTGCCAGCAGAAAGGACAGGGATTCCTACAATGAGCAGTTCTTC.

V gene TRBV5-4 combines with J gene TRBJ2-7; TRBD2 matches at 12 bases. Germline assignment: CDR1 SGHNT and CDR2 YYREEE (reference sequence). J was trimmed by 11 bases and V by 3 bases; bases with no gene match: 9. This CDR3 region has 14 residues. As DNA, the CDR3 is TGTGCCAGCAGCTCTAGACTAGCGGGAGATGTGGAGTACTTC. Translated: CASSSRLAGDVEYF.

The rearrangement uses TRBV6-5 and TRBJ1-1; D is possibly TRBD1 (6 bases). The length of the CDR3 is 13 residues. The germline V gene encodes CDR1 MNHEY and CDR2 SVGAGI. V lost 6 bases and J lost 4, with 12 bases in between. This CDR3 reads CASSLEGGTEAFF. In nucleotides, the CDR3 is TGTGCCAGCAGCCTCGAGGGGGGCACTGAAGCTTTCTTT.

This clone has just one count. V usage is TRBV18 and J usage is TRBJ1-5; 9 nucleotides align to TRBD1. Germline lookup yields CDR1 KGHSH and CDR2 LQKENI. The CDR3 length is 14 residues. After removal of 2 bases from V and 8 bases from J, the junction contained 4 bases not matched to a gene. CDR3: CASSPTGGEEPQHF. Written as DNA, the CDR3 is TGTGCCAGCTCACCAACAGGGGGCGAGGAGCCCCAGCATTTT.

This chain links TRBV19 with TRBJ1-1; 8 bases line up with TRBD1. This CDR3 spans 16 amino acids. CDR1 and CDR2 from the germline V gene are LNHDA and SQIVND (reference sequence). Trimming took 6 bases from V and 0 from J; bases not matched to a gene: 9. As DNA, the CDR3 is TGTGCCAGTAGCCTAAGACAGGGGAGGTTGAACACTGAAGCTTTCTTT. Encoded protein: CASSLRQGRLNTEAFF.

The CDR3 protein is CASSLGRSNEKLFF. The CDR3, as DNA: TGTGCCAGCAGCTTAGGTCGGAGTAATGAAAAACTGTTTTTT. The V and J genes are TRBV7-2 and TRBJ1-4; unclear D gene. The CDR3 contains 14 residues. V was trimmed by 1 base and J by 4 bases, leaving 7 bases between them. Germline assignment: CDR1 SGHTA and CDR2 FQGNSA.

The chain recombines TRBV6-5 with TRBJ2-3; D uncertain. With 6 bases removed from V and 4 bases from J, the gap between germline ends came to 14 bases. The CDR3 covers 14 residues. In germline, CDR1 is MNHEY, CDR2 SVGAGI. The CDR3 loop reads CASRKAQAPDTQYF. The CDR3, as DNA: TGTGCCAGCAGAAAGGCTCAGGCCCCAGATACGCAGTATTTT.

This chain joins TRBV18 and TRBJ2-7, with D unresolved. This CDR3 region has 13 residues. Trimming left V 4 bases short and J 1 base short, with 8 bases between. In germline, CDR1 is KGHSH, CDR2 LQKENI. The CDR3: CASSLGNSYEQYF. CDR3 sequence (DNA): TGTGCCAGCTCACTGGGGAATTCCTACGAGCAGTACTTC.

V gene TRBV28 combines with J gene TRBJ1-5; 7 positions agree with TRBD1. Trimming at V came to 3 bases and at J to 7 bases, leaving 9 bases not matched to a gene. This CDR3 has 15 amino acids. CDR1 is MDHEN and CDR2 is SYDVKM in the germline V gene. The CDR3 loop is CASSFEEGAVQPQHF. The CDR3 nucleotides are TGTGCCAGCAGTTTTGAAGAGGGGGCAGTCCAGCCCCAGCATTTT. The variable domain in full, with the rest retrieved from reference TRBV28 and TRBJ1-5, is DVKVTQSSRYLVKRTGEKVFLECVQDMDHENMFWYRQDPGLGLRLIYFSYDVKMKEKGDIPEGYSVSREKKERFSLILESASTNQTSMYLCASSFEEGAVQPQHFGDGTRLSIL.

The chain combines TRBV19 with TRBJ2-7; 7 bases fit TRBD2. In germline, CDR1 is LNHDA, CDR2 SQIVND (reference sequence). The CDR3 runs 13 residues. J lost 12 bases, V lost 2 bases, and 10 bases had no gene match. This chain's CDR3 is CASSIKTGGRLYF. The CDR3 nucleotides are TGTGCCAGTAGTATAAAGACGGGAGGACGCCTGTACTTC.

The CDR3 spells CASANVDTRVIYEQYF. The CDR3 nucleotides read TGTGCCAGCGCGAATGTGGACACACGTGTAATATACGAGCAGTACTTC. The chain joins TRBV11-2 to TRBJ2-7; tentatively, D is TRBD1 (5 bases). Germline CDR1 SGHAT, CDR2 FQNNGV. V shed 8 bases and J shed 4 bases, with 24 bases lying between them. The CDR3 loop spans 16 amino acids.

This clone was picked up a small number of times. This chain connects TRBV11-2 to TRBJ1-2; D not resolved. Germline CDR1 is SGHAT and CDR2 is FQNNGV. The CDR3 length is 14 residues. Between the trimmed V and J ends, which lost 5 bases and 7 bases, there was a span of 17 bases. The DNA for the CDR3 is TGTGCCAGCAGCGCCGGCGGCGGGGTTGGTGGCTACACCTTC. Protein sequence: CASSAGGGVGGYTF. Supplemented by reference TRBV11-2 and TRBJ1-2, the full variable domain reads EAGVAQSPRYKIIEKRQSVAFWCNPISGHATLYWYQQILGQGPKLLIQFQNNGVVDDSQLPKDRFSAERLKGVDSTLKIQPAKLEDSAVYLCASSAGGGVGGYTFGSGTRLTVV.

This chain uses TRBV19 with TRBJ2-5, with TRBD1 matching over 10 bases. The CDR3 has 15 amino acids. V trimming: 5 bases; J trimming: 4 bases; junction bases outside the gene matches: 7. Germline CDR1 and CDR2: LNHDA and SQIVND (reference sequence). The CDR3 loop is CASSAPTGGGETQYF. CDR3 coding DNA: TGTGCCAGTAGTGCGCCGACAGGGGGCGGAGAGACCCAGTACTTC.

The sample holds one count of this clone. V usage is TRBV10-3 and J usage is TRBJ1-2; D is unresolved. V lost 8 bases, J lost 2 bases, and 9 bases lay in between. This CDR3 has 12 amino acids. CDR1 is ENHRY, CDR2 SYGVKD, per germline. The CDR3 nucleotides read TGTGCCATCGCGGGTCCGAACTATGGCTACACCTTC. Its translation is CAIAGPNYGYTF.

The chain links TRBV5-4 to TRBJ2-2; no reliable D call. Trimming took 2 bases from V and 4 from J, leaving 6 bases between them. Germline CDR1 and CDR2: SGHNT and YYREEE (reference sequence). This CDR3 is 13 amino acids long. This CDR3 reads CASSFPGTGELFF. CDR3 DNA sequence: TGTGCCAGCAGCTTTCCGGGCACCGGGGAGCTGTTTTTT.

The chain uses TRBV5-1 and TRBJ2-3; D gene ambiguous. This CDR3 comprises 14 residues. Per the germline V gene, CDR1 is SGHRS and CDR2 is YFSETQ. Trimming took 2 bases from V and 10 from J, leaving 17 bases between them. The CDR3 loop reads CASSFVSSKGPQYF. In DNA, the CDR3 is TGCGCCAGCAGCTTTGTTTCTAGTAAGGGCCCGCAGTATTTT.

The rearrangement joins TRBV28 to TRBJ2-7, with 9 bases aligning to TRBD1. Germline CDR1 and CDR2: MDHEN and SYDVKM. V was clipped by 7 bases and J by 3 bases; unmatched bases: 7. The CDR3 runs 14 residues. The CDR3 spells CASIPGQGSYEQYF. CDR3 coding DNA: TGTGCCAGCATTCCGGGACAGGGCAGCTACGAGCAGTACTTC.